A single count supports the clone carrying this T cell receptor beta chain. The repertoire was sequenced with immunoSEQ multiplex PCR; TCRdb's copy has only in-frame clones and lacks some. The sample has 14,000 or so clones, 85% to 90% seen once; the top ten hold approximately 16%. The CDR3 extends over 14 amino acids. Germline-derived CDR1 and CDR2 are MDHEN and SYDVKM. The trim removed 3 bases at V and 7 bases at J, leaving 3 bases unmatched. This record comes from a study of blood T cell repertoires in COVID-19. The sample comprised peripheral blood. The sequence derives from a man aged 45-65 years with active COVID-19. V is TRBV28 and J is TRBJ1-5, with TRBD1 matching over 10 bases. In nucleotides, the CDR3 is TGTGCCAGCAGTTTGACAGGGGGCCGGCAGCCCCAGCATTTT. Residues: CASSLTGGRQPQHF. Supplemented by reference TRBV28 and TRBJ1-5, the full variable domain reads DVKVTQSSRYLVKRTGEKVFLECVQDMDHENMFWYRQDPGLGLRLIYFSYDVKMKEKGDIPEGYSVSREKKERFSLILESASTNQTSMYLCASSLTGGRQPQHFGDGTRLSIL.